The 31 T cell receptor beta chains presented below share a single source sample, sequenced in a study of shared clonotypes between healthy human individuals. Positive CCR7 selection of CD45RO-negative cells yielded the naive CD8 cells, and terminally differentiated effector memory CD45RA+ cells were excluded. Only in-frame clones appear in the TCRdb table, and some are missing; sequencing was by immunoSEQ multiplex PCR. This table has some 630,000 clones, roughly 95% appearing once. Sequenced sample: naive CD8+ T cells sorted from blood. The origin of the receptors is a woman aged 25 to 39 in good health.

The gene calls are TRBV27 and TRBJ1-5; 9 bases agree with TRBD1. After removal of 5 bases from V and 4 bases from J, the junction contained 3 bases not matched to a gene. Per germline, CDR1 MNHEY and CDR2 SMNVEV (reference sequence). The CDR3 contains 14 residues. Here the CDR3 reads CASSLGTGNQPQHF. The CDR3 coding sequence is TGTGCCAGCAGTCTGGGGACAGGGAATCAGCCCCAGCATTTT.

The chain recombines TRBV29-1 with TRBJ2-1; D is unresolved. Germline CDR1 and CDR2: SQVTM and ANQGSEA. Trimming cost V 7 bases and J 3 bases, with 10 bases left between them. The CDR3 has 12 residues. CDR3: CSAEINYNEQFF. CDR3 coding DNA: TGCAGCGCAGAGATTAACTACAATGAGCAGTTCTTC.

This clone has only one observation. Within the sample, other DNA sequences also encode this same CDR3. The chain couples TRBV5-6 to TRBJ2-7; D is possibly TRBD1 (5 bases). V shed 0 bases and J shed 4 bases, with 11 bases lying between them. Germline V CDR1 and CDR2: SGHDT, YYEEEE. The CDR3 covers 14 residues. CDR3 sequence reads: CASSLGGTVYEQYF. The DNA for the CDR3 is TGTGCCAGCAGCTTGGGGGGCACGGTATACGAGCAGTACTTC.

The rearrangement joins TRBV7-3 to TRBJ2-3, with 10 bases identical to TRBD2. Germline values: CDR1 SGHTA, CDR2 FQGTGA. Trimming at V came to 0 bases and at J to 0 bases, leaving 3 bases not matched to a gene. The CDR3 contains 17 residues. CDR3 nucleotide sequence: TGTGCCAGCAGCTTAACGAGCGGGAGGGCTAGCACAGATACGCAGTATTTT. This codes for CASSLTSGRASTDTQYF.

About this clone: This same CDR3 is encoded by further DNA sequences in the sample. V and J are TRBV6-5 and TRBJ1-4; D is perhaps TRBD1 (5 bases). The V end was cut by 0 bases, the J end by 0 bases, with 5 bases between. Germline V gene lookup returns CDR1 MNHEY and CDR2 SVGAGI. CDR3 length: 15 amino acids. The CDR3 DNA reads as TGTGCCAGCAGTTACTCGGGGGCAACTAATGAAAAACTGTTTTTT. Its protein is CASSYSGATNEKLFF.

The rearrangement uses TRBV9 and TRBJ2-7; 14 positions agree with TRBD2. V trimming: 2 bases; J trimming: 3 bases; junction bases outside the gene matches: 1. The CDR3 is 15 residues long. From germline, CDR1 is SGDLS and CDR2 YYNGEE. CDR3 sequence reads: CASSVGTSGGYEQYF. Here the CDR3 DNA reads TGTGCCAGCAGCGTCGGGACTAGCGGGGGCTACGAGCAGTACTTC. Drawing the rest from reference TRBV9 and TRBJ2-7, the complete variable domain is DSGVTQTPKHLITATGQRVTLRCSPRSGDLSVYWYQQSLDQGLQFLIQYYNGEERAKGNILERFSAQQFPDLHSELNLSSLELGDSALYFCASSVGTSGGYEQYFGPGTRLTVT.

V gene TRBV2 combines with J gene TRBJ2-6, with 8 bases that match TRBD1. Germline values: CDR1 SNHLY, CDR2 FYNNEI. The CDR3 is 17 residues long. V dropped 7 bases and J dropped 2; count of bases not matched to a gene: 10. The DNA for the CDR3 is TGTGCCAGCAACGACAGACAGGGGACAACTGGGGCCAACGTCCTGACTTTC. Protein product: CASNDRQGTTGANVLTF.

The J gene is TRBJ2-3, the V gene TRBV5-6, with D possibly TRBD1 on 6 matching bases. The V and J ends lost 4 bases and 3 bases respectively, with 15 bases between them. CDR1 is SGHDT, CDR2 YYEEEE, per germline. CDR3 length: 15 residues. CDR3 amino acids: CASSPEGVATDTQYF. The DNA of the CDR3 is TGTGCCAGCAGCCCCGAGGGGGTAGCGACAGATACGCAGTATTTT.

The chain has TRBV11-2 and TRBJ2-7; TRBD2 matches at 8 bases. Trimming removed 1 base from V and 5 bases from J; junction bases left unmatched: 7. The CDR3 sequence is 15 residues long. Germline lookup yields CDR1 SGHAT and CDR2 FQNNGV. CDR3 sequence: CASSLARGRRDEQYF. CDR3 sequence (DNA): TGTGCCAGCAGCTTAGCTCGCGGGAGGCGTGACGAGCAGTACTTC.

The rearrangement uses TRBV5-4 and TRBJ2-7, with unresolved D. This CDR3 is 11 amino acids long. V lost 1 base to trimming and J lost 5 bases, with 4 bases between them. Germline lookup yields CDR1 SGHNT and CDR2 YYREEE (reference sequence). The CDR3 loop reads CASSLSDEQYF. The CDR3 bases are TGTGCCAGCAGCTTGTCCGACGAGCAGTACTTC.

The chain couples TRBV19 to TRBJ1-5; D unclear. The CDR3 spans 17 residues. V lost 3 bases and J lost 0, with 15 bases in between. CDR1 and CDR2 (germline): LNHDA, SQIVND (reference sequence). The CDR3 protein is CASSIASREHSNQPQHF. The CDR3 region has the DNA TGTGCCAGTAGTATCGCAAGTAGGGAACATAGCAATCAGCCCCAGCATTTT. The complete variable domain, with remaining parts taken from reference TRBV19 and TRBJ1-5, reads DGGITQSPKYLFRKEGQNVTLSCEQNLNHDAMYWYRQDPGQGLRLIYYSQIVNDFQKGDIAEGYSVSREKKESFPLTVTSAQKNPTAFYLCASSIASREHSNQPQHFGDGTRLSIL.

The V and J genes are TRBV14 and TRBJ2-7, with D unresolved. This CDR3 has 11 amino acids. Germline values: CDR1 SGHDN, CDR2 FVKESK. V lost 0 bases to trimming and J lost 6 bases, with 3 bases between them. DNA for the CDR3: TGTGCCAGCAGCCAAGATGTCGAGCAGTACTTC. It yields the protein CASSQDVEQYF.

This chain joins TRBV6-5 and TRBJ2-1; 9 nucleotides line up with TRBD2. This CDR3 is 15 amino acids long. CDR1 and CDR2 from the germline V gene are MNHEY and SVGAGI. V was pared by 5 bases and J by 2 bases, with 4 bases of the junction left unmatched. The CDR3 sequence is CASSPGTSTYNEQFF. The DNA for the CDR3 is TGTGCCAGCAGTCCAGGGACTAGCACCTACAATGAGCAGTTCTTC.

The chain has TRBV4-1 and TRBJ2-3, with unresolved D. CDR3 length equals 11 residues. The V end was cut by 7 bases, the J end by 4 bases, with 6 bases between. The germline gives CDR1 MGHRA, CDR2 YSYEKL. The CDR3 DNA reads TGCGCCAGCAACCCGTCAGATACGCAGTATTTT. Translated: CASNPSDTQYF.

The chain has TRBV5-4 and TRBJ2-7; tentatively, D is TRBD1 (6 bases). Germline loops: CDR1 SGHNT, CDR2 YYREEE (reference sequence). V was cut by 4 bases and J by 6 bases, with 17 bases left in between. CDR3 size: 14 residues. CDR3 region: CASSKPAKGVEQYF. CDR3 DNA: TGTGCCAGCAGCAAACCGGCCAAGGGGGTCGAGCAGTACTTC. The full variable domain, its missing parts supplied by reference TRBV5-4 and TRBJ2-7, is ETGVTQSPTHLIKTRGQQVTLRCSSQSGHNTVSWYQQALGQGPQFIFQYYREEENGRGNFPPRFSGLQFPNYSSELNVNALELDDSALYLCASSKPAKGVEQYFGPGTRLTVT.

The CDR3 sequence is CASSTALADEFPTDTQYF. Here the CDR3 DNA reads TGTGCCAGTAGTACCGCCCTAGCGGACGAGTTTCCCACAGATACGCAGTATTTT. The chain uses TRBV19 and TRBJ2-3, with 7 bases lining up with TRBD2. The CDR3 is 18 residues long. Losses at the gene ends were 4 bases for V and 2 bases for J; bases not matched to a gene: 15. Germline V lookup: CDR1 LNHDA, CDR2 SQIVND (reference sequence). The full variable domain, rest sourced from reference TRBV19 and TRBJ2-3, is DGGITQSPKYLFRKEGQNVTLSCEQNLNHDAMYWYRQDPGQGLRLIYYSQIVNDFQKGDIAEGYSVSREKKESFPLTVTSAQKNPTAFYLCASSTALADEFPTDTQYFGPGTRLTVL.

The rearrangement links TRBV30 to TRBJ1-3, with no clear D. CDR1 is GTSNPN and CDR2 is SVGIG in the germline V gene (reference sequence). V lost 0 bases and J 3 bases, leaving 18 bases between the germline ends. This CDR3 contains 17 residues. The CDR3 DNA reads TGTGCCTGGAGTGTACAATTGTCTGAGGGTGTTGGAAACACCATATATTTT. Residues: CAWSVQLSEGVGNTIYF.

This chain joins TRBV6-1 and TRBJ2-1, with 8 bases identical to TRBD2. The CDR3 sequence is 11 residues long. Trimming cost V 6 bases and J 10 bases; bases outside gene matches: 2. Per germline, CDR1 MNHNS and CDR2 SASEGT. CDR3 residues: CASRLAGEQFF. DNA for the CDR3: TGTGCCAGCAGATTAGCGGGAGAGCAGTTCTTC.

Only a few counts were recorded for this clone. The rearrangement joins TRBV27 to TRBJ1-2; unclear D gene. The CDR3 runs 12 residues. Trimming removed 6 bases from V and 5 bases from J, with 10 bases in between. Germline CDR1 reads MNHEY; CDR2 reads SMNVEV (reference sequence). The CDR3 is CASRRRGYGYTF. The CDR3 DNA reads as TGTGCCAGCAGACGACGGGGATATGGCTACACCTTC.

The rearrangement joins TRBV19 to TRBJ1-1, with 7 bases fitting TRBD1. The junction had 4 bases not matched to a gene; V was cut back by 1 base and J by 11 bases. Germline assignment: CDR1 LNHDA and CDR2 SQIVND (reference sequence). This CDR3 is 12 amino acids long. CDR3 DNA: TGTGCCAGTAGTATAGGGGACAGTCTGGCTTTCTTT. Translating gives CASSIGDSLAFF.

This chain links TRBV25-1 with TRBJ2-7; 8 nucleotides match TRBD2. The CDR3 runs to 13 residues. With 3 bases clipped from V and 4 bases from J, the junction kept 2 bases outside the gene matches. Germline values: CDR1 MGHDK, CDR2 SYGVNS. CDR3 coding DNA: TGTGCCAGCAGTGAGTCGGGGGGGTACGAGCAGTACTTC. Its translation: CASSESGGYEQYF.

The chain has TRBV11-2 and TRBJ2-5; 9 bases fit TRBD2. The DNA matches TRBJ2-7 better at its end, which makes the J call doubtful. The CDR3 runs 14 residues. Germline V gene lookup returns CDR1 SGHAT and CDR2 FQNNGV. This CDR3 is CASSLSSGRYEQYF. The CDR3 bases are TGTGCCAGCAGCTTATCCAGCGGGAGGTACGAGCAGTACTTC.

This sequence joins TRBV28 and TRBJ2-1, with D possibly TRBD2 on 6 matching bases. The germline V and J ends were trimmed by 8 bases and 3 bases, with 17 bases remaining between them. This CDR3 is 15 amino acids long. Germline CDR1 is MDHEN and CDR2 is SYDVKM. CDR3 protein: CASSRPERVYNEQFF. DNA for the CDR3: TGTGCCAGCTCCAGGCCCGAGCGGGTCTACAATGAGCAGTTCTTC.

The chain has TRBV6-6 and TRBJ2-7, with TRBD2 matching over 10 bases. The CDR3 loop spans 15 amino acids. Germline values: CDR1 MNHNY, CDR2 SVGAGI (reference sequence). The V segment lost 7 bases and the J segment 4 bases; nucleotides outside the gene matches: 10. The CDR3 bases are TGTGCCAGCACCCAAACAACTAGCGGGGAATACGAGCAGTACTTC. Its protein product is CASTQTTSGEYEQYF.

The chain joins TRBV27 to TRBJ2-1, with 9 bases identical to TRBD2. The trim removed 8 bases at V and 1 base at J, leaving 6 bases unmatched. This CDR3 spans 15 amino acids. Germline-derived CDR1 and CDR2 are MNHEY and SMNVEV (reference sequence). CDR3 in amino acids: CASGIAGASYNEQFF. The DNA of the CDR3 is TGTGCCAGCGGGATAGCGGGAGCATCCTACAATGAGCAGTTCTTC.

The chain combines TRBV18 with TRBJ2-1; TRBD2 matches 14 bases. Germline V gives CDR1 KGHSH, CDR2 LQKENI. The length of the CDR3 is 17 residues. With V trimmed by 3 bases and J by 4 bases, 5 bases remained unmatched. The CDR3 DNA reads TGTGCCAGCTCACCCGGGACTAGCGGGAGTCTTTACAATGAGCAGTTCTTC. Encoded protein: CASSPGTSGSLYNEQFF.

As DNA, the CDR3 is TGTGCCAGCAGCTCGGACAGGGCGTCCTACGAGCAGTACTTC. Protein: CASSSDRASYEQYF. The rearrangement joins TRBV4-2 to TRBJ2-7; 8 bases match TRBD1. V shed 5 bases and J 1 base; nucleotides not matched to a gene: 4. This CDR3 is built from 14 residues. Germline-derived CDR1 and CDR2 are LGHNA and YNFKEQ.

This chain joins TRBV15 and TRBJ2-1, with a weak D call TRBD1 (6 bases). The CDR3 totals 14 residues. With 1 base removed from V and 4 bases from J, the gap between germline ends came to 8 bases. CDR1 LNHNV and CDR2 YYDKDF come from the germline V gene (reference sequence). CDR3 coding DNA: TGTGCCACCAGCAGAGCGGGGACATACAATGAGCAGTTCTTC. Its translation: CATSRAGTYNEQFF. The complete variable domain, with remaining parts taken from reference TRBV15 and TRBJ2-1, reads DAMVIQNPRYQVTQFGKPVTLSCSQTLNHNVMYWYQQKSSQAPKLLFHYYDKDFNNEADTPDNFQSRRPNTSFCFLDIRSPGLGDTAMYLCATSRAGTYNEQFFGPGTRLTVL.

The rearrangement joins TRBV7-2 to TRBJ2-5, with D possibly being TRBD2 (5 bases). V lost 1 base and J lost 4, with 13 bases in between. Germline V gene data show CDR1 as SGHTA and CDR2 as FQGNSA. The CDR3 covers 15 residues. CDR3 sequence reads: CASSLVSSLGETQYF. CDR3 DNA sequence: TGTGCCAGCAGCTTAGTCTCTAGCCTGGGAGAGACCCAGTACTTC.

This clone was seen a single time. The CDR3 DNA follows: TGCGCCAGCAGCTTGCTTACAGGGGAAGATGAAGCTTTCTTT. Translation gives CASSLLTGEDEAFF. The genes are TRBV5-1 and TRBJ1-1; 7 bases align to TRBD1. Per germline, CDR1 SGHRS and CDR2 YFSETQ. The CDR3 runs 14 residues. Trimming at V came to 1 base and at J to 7 bases, leaving 7 bases not matched to a gene.

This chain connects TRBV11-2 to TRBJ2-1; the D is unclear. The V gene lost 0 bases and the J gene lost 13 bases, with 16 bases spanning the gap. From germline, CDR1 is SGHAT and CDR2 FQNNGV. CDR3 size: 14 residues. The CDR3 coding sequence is TGTGCCAGCAGCTTAGAGACGTACGCGGTGATTCAGTTCTTC. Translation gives CASSLETYAVIQFF.